The rows below give T cell receptor beta chains drawn from one sample of a study of blood T cell repertoires in COVID-19. Using immunoSEQ multiplex PCR, the repertoire was profiled, and TCRdb retains in-frame clones only, with some absent. The sample lists 250,000 to 300,000 clones, roughly nine tenths seen once, with about 1.7% in the top ten. Sequencing was carried out using PBMCs or T cells enriched from blood (not recorded which). These receptors originate from a woman in her thirties or forties who had recovered from COVID-19. Both conserved end residues are part of each CDR3. The D gene is left open where the match is weak. Size is stated for part of the rows, as once, few or many counts, or as a class when the clone is expanded.

CDR3aa,CDR3nt,j_gene,abundance,v_gene,d_gene
CASSPAPNYGYTF,TGCGCCAGCAGCCCCGCGCCTAACTATGGCTACACCTTC,TRBJ1-2,-,TRBV5-1,-
CASDELMNTEAFF,TGCGCCAGCGATGAACTTATGAACACTGAAGCTTTCTTT,TRBJ1-1,-,TRBV10-1,-
CASSLGAANFYGYTF,TGTGCCAGCAGCTTAGGGGCAGCAAACTTCTATGGCTACACCTTC,TRBJ1-2,-,TRBV7-2,-
CASSLWQGNTGELFF,TGTGCCAGCAGCTTGTGGCAGGGGAACACCGGGGAGCTGTTTTTT,TRBJ2-2,-,TRBV5-4,-
CASSRTGLTEAFF,TGTGCCAGCAGTCGTACAGGGTTAACTGAAGCTTTCTTT,TRBJ1-1,-,TRBV2,-
CASSETTGGYNSPLHF,TGTGCCAGCAGTGAAACGACAGGGGGCTATAATTCACCCCTCCACTTT,TRBJ1-6,-,TRBV27,TRBD1
CASSLPGKAGYTF,TGTGCCAGCAGCTTGCCAGGAAAGGCTGGCTACACCTTC,TRBJ1-2,-,TRBV5-8,-
CASGFPSSQDTIYF,TGTGCTAGTGGTTTCCCGAGCAGCCAGGACACCATATATTTT,TRBJ1-3,-,TRBV12-5,-
CASSLDGRGTYEQYF,TGTGCCAGCAGCTTAGATGGTAGAGGGACCTACGAGCAGTACTTC,TRBJ2-7,-,TRBV11-2,-
CASSPLAGSHGTDTQYF,TGTGCCAGCTCACCGTTAGCGGGATCCCACGGGACAGATACGCAGTATTTT,TRBJ2-3,-,TRBV18,TRBD2
CASSLSGTGGTDTQYF,TGTGCCAGCAGTCTCTCCGGGACAGGGGGGACAGATACGCAGTATTTT,TRBJ2-3,-,TRBV28,TRBD1
CASSPGQEVWETQYF,TGTGCCAGCAGCCCCGGACAGGAGGTTTGGGAGACCCAGTACTTC,TRBJ2-5,-,TRBV7-9,TRBD1
CASSITRGRTEAFF,TGTGCCAGTAGTATAACCAGGGGTCGAACTGAAGCTTTCTTT,TRBJ1-1,-,TRBV19,-
CASSLRQGSGYTF,TGTGCCAGCAGCCTCCGACAGGGTAGCGGCTACACCTTC,TRBJ1-2,once,TRBV3-1/TRBV3-2,TRBD1
CASSYEAGGGYTF,TGTGCCAGCAGTTACGAGGCCGGTGGGGGCTACACCTTC,TRBJ1-2,-,TRBV6-5,-
CASCPGVAEDTQYF,TGCGCCAGCTGTCCAGGGGTGGCCGAGGATACGCAGTATTTT,TRBJ2-3,-,TRBV5-1,-
CASSAFKASTNEKLFF,TGTGCCAGCAGCGCGTTCAAAGCCTCAACTAATGAAAAACTGTTTTTT,TRBJ1-4,-,TRBV2,-
CASTLTRTSLETQYF,TGTGCCAGCACCTTAACTAGGACTAGTTTGGAGACCCAGTACTTC,TRBJ2-5,-,TRBV2,TRBD2
CASSPVAGYGYTF,TGTGCCAGCTCACCCGTAGCTGGCTATGGCTACACCTTC,TRBJ1-2,-,TRBV18,-
CASSAKGQQDTQYF,TGTGCCAGCTCAGCAAAGGGACAGCAAGATACGCAGTATTTT,TRBJ2-3,-,TRBV18,TRBD1
CATGGQYEKLFF,TGTGCCACCGGGGGTCAGTATGAAAAACTGTTTTTT,TRBJ1-4,-,TRBV2,-
CASSTNLDRAETQYF,TGTGCCAGCAGCACGAATCTTGACAGGGCAGAGACCCAGTACTTC,TRBJ2-5,-,TRBV4-2,TRBD1
CASSYSRSLGGLTGTGELFF,TGTGCCAGCAGTTACTCCAGGTCCCTTGGCGGGCTAACCGGCACCGGGGAGCTGTTTTTT,TRBJ2-2,-,TRBV6-2/TRBV6-3,-
CASVLAGMPYTQYF,TGTGCCAGCGTACTAGCGGGGATGCCGTATACGCAGTATTTT,TRBJ2-3,-,TRBV6-5,TRBD2
CASSFGGTSGMDEQFF,TGTGCCAGCAGCTTTGGCGGGACTAGCGGTATGGATGAGCAGTTCTTC,TRBJ2-1,-,TRBV11-3,TRBD2
CAISAGQGSKKLFF,TGTGCCATCAGTGCGGGACAGGGGTCAAAAAAACTGTTTTTT,TRBJ1-4,-,TRBV10-3,TRBD1
CSGSGRGNQPQHF,TGCAGCGGATCAGGGAGGGGGAATCAGCCCCAGCATTTT,TRBJ1-5,few,TRBV29-1,-
CASSISRTNNQPQHF,TGTGCCAGTAGTATATCTAGGACAAACAATCAGCCCCAGCATTTT,TRBJ1-5,-,TRBV19,-
CASSPLAGGQNTGELFF,TGCGCCAGCAGCCCTCTAGCGGGGGGACAGAACACCGGGGAGCTGTTTTTT,TRBJ2-2,-,TRBV5-1,TRBD2
CASSSSGEGYGYTF,TGTGCCAGCAGTTCGAGCGGGGAGGGCTATGGCTACACCTTC,TRBJ1-2,-,TRBV6-5,-
CASRTESRTDTQYF,TGTGCCAGCAGGACAGAGTCGCGCACAGATACGCAGTATTTT,TRBJ2-3,-,TRBV27,-
CASSINRSKQGHSGNTIYF,TGTGCCAGTAGTATCAATAGAAGCAAACAGGGGCACTCTGGAAACACCATATATTTT,TRBJ1-3,-,TRBV19,TRBD1
CASSLGRGSNQPQHF,TGCGCCAGCAGCTTGGGCAGGGGAAGCAATCAGCCCCAGCATTTT,TRBJ1-5,-,TRBV5-1,-
CASKPGGNDETQYF,TGCGCCAGCAAGCCGGGGGGGAATGATGAGACCCAGTACTTC,TRBJ2-5,-,TRBV5-1,TRBD2
CASSSTVPGGPYEQYF,TGTGCCAGCAGTTCCACGGTACCTGGAGGGCCCTACGAGCAGTACTTC,TRBJ2-7,-,TRBV6-2/TRBV6-3,-
CASSLERSIGYTF,TGCGCCAGCAGCTTGGAGCGGAGTATTGGCTACACCTTC,TRBJ1-2,-,TRBV5-1,-
CASSRDSNNSPLHF,TGTGCCAGCAGTCGGGACAGCAATAATTCACCCCTCCACTTT,TRBJ1-6,-,TRBV2,TRBD1
CASSQETGATNTEAFF,TGCGCCAGCAGCCAAGAAACAGGGGCCACGAACACTGAAGCTTTCTTT,TRBJ1-1,once,TRBV4-1,TRBD1
CASSTPSGRGYNYGYTF,TGTGCCAGTAGTACCCCATCCGGGAGGGGATATAACTATGGCTACACCTTC,TRBJ1-2,-,TRBV19,-
CASSQDGTGNTEAFF,TGTGCCAGCAGCCAAGACGGGACAGGGAACACTGAAGCTTTCTTT,TRBJ1-1,-,TRBV4-2,TRBD1
CASSPRRGQGRQLFF,TGTGCCAGCTCACCACGACGGGGACAGGGTAGGCAACTGTTTTTT,TRBJ1-4,-,TRBV18,TRBD1
CAWSVAGGYGYTF,TGTGCCTGGAGTGTAGCAGGGGGCTATGGCTACACCTTC,TRBJ1-2,-,TRBV30,TRBD1
CASSADSRALYGYTF,TGTGCCAGCAGCGCGGACAGCCGAGCTCTCTATGGCTACACCTTC,TRBJ1-2,-,TRBV5-4,-
CASRDRVRSYGYTF,TGTGCCAGCAGAGACAGGGTGAGATCTTATGGCTACACCTTC,TRBJ1-2,few,TRBV2,TRBD1
CASNFGSKLYGYTF,TGTGCCAGCAACTTTGGTTCTAAGCTCTATGGCTACACCTTC,TRBJ1-2,-,TRBV28,-
CASARDHNSPLHF,TGTGCCAGCGCCCGGGATCATAATTCACCCCTCCACTTT,TRBJ1-6,-,TRBV2,-